The text below deals with one T cell receptor (beta chain). This sample was taken from a study of blood T cells in healthy people across ages. The length of the CDR3 is 13 residues. V was shortened by 0 bases and J by 2 bases, with 4 bases between the two germline ends. Germline CDR1 reads SGDLS; CDR2 reads YYNGEE. Using a J-beta primer mix together with a sample-barcoded 5' primer, a second PCR was run for roughly 7 to 11 cycles. TCRdb analysed the 5' RACE reads with MiXCR anew, one entry per CDR3 protein. The sample carries approximately 850,000 distinct CDR3 sequences, roughly 64% recorded once. The clonotype originates from a man younger than 45 in good health. This sequence joins TRBV9 and TRBJ2-3, with D unclear. The material sequenced was blood. This chain's CDR3 is CASSVAHTDTQYF. CDR3 DNA: TGTGCCAGCAGCGTAGCCCACACAGATACGCAGTATTTT.